This TCR beta chain emerged from a study of T-cell reconstitution after alpha-beta-depleted transplantation in children. This sample's TCRbeta library carried unique molecular identifier barcodes. TCRdb independently ran MiXCR on the PCR reads; one entry per CDR3 protein. Of about half a million distinct CDR3 sequences listed, under 15% are singletons. The V gene end was trimmed by 4 bases and the J gene end by 2 bases; junction bases not matched to a gene: 5. The CDR3 is 15 amino acids. The chain recombines TRBV12-3 or TRBV12-4 with TRBJ1-3, with 7 bases aligning to TRBD1. The TCR comes from a human donor who donated a stem cell graft to a child with combined immunodeficiency. The source was PBMCs from the stem cell graft donor, collected from the stem cell graft. CDR3 sequence reads: CASSYRGRAGNTIYF. Written as DNA, the CDR3 is TGTGCCAGCAGTTACAGGGGCCGAGCTGGAAACACCATATATTTT.